This T cell receptor (beta chain) was captured in a study of blood T cell repertoires in COVID-19. Study overall: The origin of the acute and convalescent COVID-19 samples was the United States, Italy and Spain. PBMCs, B-cell-depleted T cells, or T cells were the source of the cDNA or gDNA that made up the material.

Original analysis: Researchers report that nucleated cell counts were estimated from reference gene primer amplification. The repertoire was sequenced with immunoSEQ multiplex PCR; TCRdb's copy has only in-frame clones and lacks some. V, J and clone size derive from that table, while D and trimming were established from the DNA sequence. This repertoire shows 86,000 or so clones, more than 65% found once; its top ten account for 11%. This clone showed up just once. The V gene lost 3 bases and the J gene lost 5 bases, with 10 bases spanning the gap. The germline V gene has CDR1 MNHNS and CDR2 SASEGT. The CDR3 covers 14 residues.

What was sequenced was peripheral blood. The receptor was derived from a man aged 65 to 79 with acute or convalescent COVID-19. The chain couples TRBV6-1 to TRBJ2-2, with D perhaps TRBD1 (5 bases). The CDR3 is CASSEYQGTGELFF. CDR3 coding DNA: TGTGCCAGCAGTGAGTACCAGGGAACCGGGGAGCTGTTTTTT.